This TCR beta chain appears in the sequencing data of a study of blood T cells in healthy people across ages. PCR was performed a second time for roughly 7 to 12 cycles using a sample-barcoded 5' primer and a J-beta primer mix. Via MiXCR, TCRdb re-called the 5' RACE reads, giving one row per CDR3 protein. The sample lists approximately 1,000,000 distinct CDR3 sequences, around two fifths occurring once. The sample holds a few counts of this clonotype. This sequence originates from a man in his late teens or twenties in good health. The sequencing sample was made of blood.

CDR3 coding DNA: TGTGCCAGCAGTGACTACAGGGTCAGGCAAGAGACCCAGTACTTC. It specifies CASSDYRVRQETQYF. V gene TRBV25-1 combines with J gene TRBJ2-5, with D perhaps TRBD1 (6 bases). Germline-derived CDR1 and CDR2 are MGHDK and SYGVNS. This CDR3 contains 15 residues. The V and J ends lost 3 bases and 2 bases respectively, with 13 bases between them.